This entry lists 21 T cell receptor beta chains sequenced from one sample in a study of T-cell reconstitution after alpha-beta-depleted transplantation in children. Preparation of the TCRbeta library involved a method that used unique molecular identifiers. TCRdb reprocessed the PCR reads with MiXCR, giving one entry per CDR3 protein. Found here are 800,000 to 1,000,000 distinct CDR3 sequences, about 26% of them singletons; the top ten hold 25% to 35%. The source material was PBMCs, mostly from graft donor cells, sampled 360 days after TCRalphabeta/CD19-depleted stem cell transplant. These receptors were obtained from a boy under three years old who had a stem cell transplant for SCID, so the T cells may come from the graft donor.

This clonotype was seen only a few times. V gene TRBV5-1 combines with J gene TRBJ2-1; 9 bases map to TRBD1. The ends lost 4 bases at V and 6 bases at J; junction bases unmatched: 5. The length of the CDR3 is 14 residues. Germline V CDR1 and CDR2: SGHRS, YFSETQ. CDR3 in DNA: TGCGCCAGCAGCGTACAGGGGGCAGGCAATGAGCAGTTCTTC. As protein: CASSVQGAGNEQFF.

V usage is TRBV5-1 and J usage is TRBJ2-2; D is possibly TRBD2 (5 bases). The germline V gene encodes CDR1 SGHRS and CDR2 YFSETQ. CDR3 size: 16 residues. V was trimmed by 0 bases and J by 4 bases, leaving 13 bases between them. This chain's CDR3 is CASSLDLLGSTGELFF. The CDR3 bases are TGCGCCAGCAGCTTGGACCTGCTGGGGAGCACCGGGGAGCTGTTTTTT.

J is TRBJ2-3 and V is TRBV4-2; D call uncertain. CDR3 length equals 15 residues. The germline CDR1 and CDR2 sequences are LGHNA and YNFKEQ. V lost 0 bases and J 2 bases, leaving 9 bases between the germline ends. The CDR3 reads CASSQDVSVTDTQYF. The CDR3 nucleotides are TGTGCCAGCAGCCAAGACGTCTCCGTCACAGATACGCAGTATTTT.

The chain joins TRBV5-1 to TRBJ2-3; no clear D gene. Per germline, CDR1 SGHRS and CDR2 YFSETQ. The CDR3 extends over 15 amino acids. V lost 0 bases and J 5 bases, leaving 13 bases between the germline ends. The CDR3 coding sequence is TGCGCCAGCAGCTTGGTGGGTAGATCTGGAGATACGCAGTATTTT. Translation gives CASSLVGRSGDTQYF.

This clonotype was counted between two and nine times. The CDR3 bases are TGCGCCAGCAGCTTGTTGGGGACAGAGACCGGGGAGCTGTTTTTT. Translation gives CASSLLGTETGELFF. The V and J genes are TRBV5-1 and TRBJ2-2; 7 nucleotides agree with TRBD1. The trim removed 1 base at V and 5 bases at J, leaving 5 bases unmatched. CDR1 and CDR2 (germline): SGHRS, YFSETQ. The CDR3 length is 15 residues.

This clonotype appeared a few times. The rearrangement links TRBV29-1 to TRBJ2-3, with a possible D match to TRBD2 (5 bases). The CDR3 runs to 13 residues. The V and J ends lost 4 bases and 2 bases respectively, with 10 bases between them. Germline V CDR1 and CDR2: SQVTM, ANQGSEA. The CDR3 loop is CSVAPRDTDTQYF. The CDR3 bases are TGCAGCGTTGCCCCCCGGGACACAGATACGCAGTATTTT.

In DNA form, the CDR3 reads TGTGCCAGCAGCCGTCGGGGTTGGACAGATACGCAGTATTTT. Protein: CASSRRGWTDTQYF. The chain joins TRBV7-8 to TRBJ2-3; TRBD2 is a possible D gene (5 bases). CDR1 SGHVS and CDR2 FQNEAQ come from the germline V gene. Trimming took 5 bases from V and 3 from J, leaving 12 bases between them. There are 14 residues in the CDR3.

In the case of this clonotype: This is likely a read error, given that the CDR3 carries no conserved phenylalanine or tryptophan at its end. The chain employs TRBV28 and TRBJ1-5; D uncertain. The CDR3 has 12 amino acids. Trimming stripped 3 bases from V and 7 bases from J, with 7 bases between. Germline assignment: CDR1 MDHEN and CDR2 SYDVKM. Written as DNA, the CDR3 is TGTGCCAGCAGTTTTAGGGTCCAGCCCCAGCATTGT. This encodes CASSFRVQPQHC.

This clonotype was counted a few times. The chain has TRBV6-5 and TRBJ1-1, with TRBD1 matching over 7 bases. The CDR3 has 17 residues. After removal of 2 bases from V and 4 bases from J, the junction contained 13 bases not matched to a gene. Germline V gene data show CDR1 as MNHEY and CDR2 as SVGAGI. CDR3 DNA: TGTGCCAGCAGTTACGGAAGACAGGGACGGATGGGCACTGAAGCTTTCTTT. This codes for CASSYGRQGRMGTEAFF.

This chain uses TRBV29-1 with TRBJ2-3; D ambiguous. The V end was cut by 4 bases, the J end by 1 base, with 12 bases between. The germline gives CDR1 SQVTM, CDR2 ANQGSEA. This CDR3 contains 14 residues. CDR3 DNA sequence: TGCAGCGTTGCGGGCTTGCTACGCACAGATACGCAGTATTTT. This sequence encodes CSVAGLLRTDTQYF.

The chain uses TRBV12-3 or TRBV12-4 and TRBJ1-4, with D perhaps matching TRBD1 (5 bases). Trimming took off 6 bases at V and 8 bases at J, with 16 bases between the two ends. CDR3 size: 14 residues. DNA of the CDR3: TGTGCCAGCAGCCCCGACAGAGTTAGCGAAAAACTGTTTTTT. As protein: CASSPDRVSEKLFF.

This clonotype was found many times. This rearrangement joins TRBV5-1 to TRBJ2-3, with D uncertain. This CDR3 is 12 amino acids long. V gave up 0 bases and J gave up 5 bases, with 4 bases separating them. CDR1 is SGHRS, CDR2 YFSETQ, per germline. DNA for the CDR3: TGCGCCAGCAGCTTGGGGCTAGATACGCAGTATTTT. Translated: CASSLGLDTQYF.

The rearrangement links TRBV4-2 to TRBJ2-1, with 11 bases matching TRBD1. The CDR3 is made up of 16 amino acids. Germline CDR1 is LGHNA and CDR2 is YNFKEQ. The ends lost 7 bases at V and 4 bases at J; junction bases unmatched: 9. CDR3 in DNA: TGTGCCAGCAATGCTCTTGGGACAGGGGGATACAATGAGCAGTTCTTC. Translation: CASNALGTGGYNEQFF.

The gene calls are TRBV10-3 and TRBJ2-3, with 9 positions matching TRBD1. V lost 3 bases and J lost 2; bases outside the gene matches: 6. CDR3 size: 16 residues. The germline gives CDR1 ENHRY, CDR2 SYGVKD. In DNA form, the CDR3 reads TGTGCCATCAGTGAAGGGACAGGGTGGTTCACAGATACGCAGTATTTT. Translating it yields CAISEGTGWFTDTQYF.

This clonotype was seen a handful of times. The chain employs TRBV9 and TRBJ1-2, with 7 bases identical to TRBD1. Trimming at V came to 2 bases and at J to 5 bases, leaving 12 bases not matched to a gene. The germline CDR1 and CDR2 sequences are SGDLS and YYNGEE. CDR3 length: 16 amino acids. CDR3 residues: CASSVMEGAPRYGYTF. In nucleotides, the CDR3 is TGTGCCAGCAGCGTTATGGAGGGGGCGCCCCGGTATGGCTACACCTTC.

The chain links TRBV9 to TRBJ2-2; TRBD2 matches 7 bases. The trim removed 0 bases at V and 5 bases at J, leaving 4 bases unmatched. The CDR3 contains 15 residues. Germline V gene sequence: CDR1 SGDLS, CDR2 YYNGEE. CDR3 coding DNA: TGTGCCAGCAGCGTAGAAGGGACTACTACCGGGGAGCTGTTTTTT. Translated, it gives CASSVEGTTTGELFF.

This clonotype was recorded once. The chain links TRBV7-8 to TRBJ1-1, with D possibly matching TRBD1 (6 bases). V was cut by 7 bases and J by 5 bases, with 17 bases left in between. The CDR3 is made up of 14 amino acids. Germline CDR1 and CDR2: SGHVS and FQNEAQ. The CDR3 here is CASIPRDKGTEAFF. CDR3 sequence (DNA): TGTGCCAGCATCCCTAGGGACAAGGGGACTGAAGCTTTCTTT.

This chain joins TRBV11-2 and TRBJ1-1; TRBD1 is a possible D gene (6 bases). Germline loops: CDR1 SGHAT, CDR2 FQNNGV. V lost 0 bases, J lost 4 bases, and 24 bases lay in between. CDR3 length: 19 residues. The CDR3 bases are TGTGCCAGCAGCTTAGATCTCCCGCATCCTCAGAGGGGGAGCACTGAAGCTTTCTTT. Amino acids: CASSLDLPHPQRGSTEAFF.

The chain uses TRBV7-3 and TRBJ2-6; 9 positions agree with TRBD2. The V gene end was trimmed by 1 base and the J gene end by 0 bases; junction bases not matched to a gene: 4. Looked up from germline, CDR1 is SGHTA and CDR2 is FQGTGA. The CDR3 loop spans 18 amino acids. CDR3 protein: CASSLSGGGGSGANVLTF. CDR3 nucleotide sequence: TGTGCCAGCAGCTTAAGCGGCGGGGGGGGCTCTGGGGCCAACGTCCTGACTTTC.

This clonotype was picked up a small number of times. This chain uses TRBV7-3 with TRBJ2-3; D unresolved. V lost 5 bases and J 2 bases, leaving 8 bases between the germline ends. The CDR3 totals 13 residues. Germline V gives CDR1 SGHTA, CDR2 FQGTGA. CDR3 DNA sequence: TGTGCCAGCAGCGCCGGGCCCACAGATACGCAGTATTTT. It encodes CASSAGPTDTQYF. The complete variable domain, with remaining parts taken from reference TRBV7-3 and TRBJ2-3, reads GAGVSQTPSNKVTEKGKYVELRCDPISGHTALYWYRQSLGQGPEFLIYFQGTGAADDSGLPNDRFFAVRPEGSVSTLKIQRTERGDSAVYLCASSAGPTDTQYFGPGTRLTVL.

The chain carries TRBV28 and TRBJ2-3; a weak D match, TRBD2 (5 bases). CDR1 is MDHEN and CDR2 is SYDVKM in the germline V gene. The CDR3 spans 18 residues. Trimming removed 1 base from V and 1 base from J, with 18 bases in between. The CDR3 sequence is CASSLYFGQRRGTDTQYF. CDR3 in DNA: TGTGCCAGCAGTTTATACTTTGGTCAAAGGCGGGGCACAGATACGCAGTATTTT.